The T cell receptor beta chain under discussion was sequenced for a study of shared clonotypes between healthy human individuals. Overall study results and limits: Shared clonotypes: 4.5% to 6.5% naive CD4, approximately 3.4% naive CD8, less than 2.5% memory CD4, approximately 0.4% memory CD8. Compared with clonotypes that all four donors shared, non-shared clonotypes had lower generation probabilities.

As regards this clone: Its antigen is undetermined.

Study processing details: Filtering was not the same, since immunoSEQ gave junction-only sequences without quality scores. The assay was immunoSEQ multiplex PCR, and TCRdb's table has in-frame clones only and misses some. That table is the source of V, J and clone size, and D and trimming were worked out from the DNA. This sample yields approximately 2,200,000 clones, of which about 92% are seen a single time; around 1.7% belongs to the top ten. Terminally differentiated effector memory CD45RA+ cells were excluded from the naive CD8 cells, which were CD45RO-negative and positively selected for CCR7. Per the germline V gene, CDR1 is SEHNR and CDR2 is FQNEAQ (reference sequence). The V segment lost 4 bases and the J segment 3 bases; nucleotides outside the gene matches: 5. The CDR3 runs 15 residues.

V and J are TRBV7-9 and TRBJ2-3, with TRBD2 matching 9 bases. The sample consisted of naive CD8+ T cells from PBMCs. The TCR comes from a man younger than 35 in good health. Some clones in this sample may be carry-over from other donors' samples. CDR3 in DNA: TGTGCCAGCAGCTACGCTAGCGGGATGACAGATACGCAGTATTTT. It specifies CASSYASGMTDTQYF.